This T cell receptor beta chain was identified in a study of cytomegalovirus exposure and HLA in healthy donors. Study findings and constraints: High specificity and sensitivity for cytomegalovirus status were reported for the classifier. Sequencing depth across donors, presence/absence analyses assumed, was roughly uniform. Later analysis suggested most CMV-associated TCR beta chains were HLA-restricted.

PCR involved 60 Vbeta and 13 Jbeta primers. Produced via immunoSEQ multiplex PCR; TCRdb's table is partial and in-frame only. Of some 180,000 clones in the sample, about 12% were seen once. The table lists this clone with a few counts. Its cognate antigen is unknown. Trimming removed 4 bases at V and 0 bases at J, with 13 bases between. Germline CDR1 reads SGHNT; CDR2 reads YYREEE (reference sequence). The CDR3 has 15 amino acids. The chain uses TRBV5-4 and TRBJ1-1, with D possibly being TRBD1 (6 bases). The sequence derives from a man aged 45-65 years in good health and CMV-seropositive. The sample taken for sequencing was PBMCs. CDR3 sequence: CASSMPTGLNTEAFF. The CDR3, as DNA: TGTGCCAGCAGCATGCCGACAGGTTTGAACACTGAAGCTTTCTTT.